One sample yielded the 30 T cell receptor beta chains listed below, sequenced in a study of early T cells in non-severe SARS-CoV-2 infection. One entry per CDR3 protein results from TCRdb running MiXCR on the 5' RACE reads. The table shows 90,000 to 120,000 distinct CDR3 sequences, with more than 9.5% occurring only once. Sequences were obtained from whole blood. Receptor source: an adult who was a healthcare worker with PCR-confirmed SARS-CoV-2 infection or an uninfected control (not recorded which).

The sample holds many counts of this clonotype. This chain connects TRBV20-1 to TRBJ2-1; no firm D call. The CDR3 covers 13 residues. V lost 5 bases and J 1 base, leaving 9 bases between the germline ends. In germline, CDR1 is DFQATT, CDR2 SNEGSKA (reference sequence). CDR3 in DNA: TGCAGTGCTCCCATCAGGTCCTACAATGAGCAGTTCTTC. It codes for CSAPIRSYNEQFF.

This clonotype showed up many times. The rearrangement links TRBV28 to TRBJ1-6; 9 bases align to TRBD1. The CDR3 is 12 amino acids. With 11 bases clipped from V and 11 bases from J, the junction kept 7 bases outside the gene matches. CDR1 and CDR2 (germline): MDHEN, SYDVKM. CDR3 sequence (DNA): TGTGCCGGGGGGACAGGGAGGACACCCCTCCACTTT. This translates into CAGGTGRTPLHF.

On this clonotype: One base away lies a much larger clone, so this may be a sequencing read error. The CDR3 does not close with the conserved phenylalanine or tryptophan, likely indicating a read error. The chain links TRBV20-1 to TRBJ1-1, with a weak D call TRBD1 (5 bases). Germline CDR1 is DFQATT and CDR2 is SNEGSKA (reference sequence). The CDR3 totals 14 residues. V gave up 3 bases and J gave up 1 base, with 12 bases separating them. The CDR3 nucleotides read TGCAGTGCTAGGGGGGGTACGGGGAACACTGAAGCTTTCCTT. It is translated as CSARGGTGNTEAFL.

The gene calls are TRBV9 and TRBJ2-3; 7 bases align to TRBD2. Per the germline V gene, CDR1 is SGDLS and CDR2 is YYNGEE. V lost 2 bases and J lost 3; bases outside the gene matches: 6. This CDR3 is 15 amino acids long. DNA for the CDR3: TGTGCCAGCAGCGTCGCGGGAGAATCGACAGATACGCAGTATTTT. Translation: CASSVAGESTDTQYF.

There are many counts of this clonotype. This chain's CDR3 is CSVHKLVPDTQYF. As DNA, the CDR3 is TGCAGCGTTCATAAACTAGTCCCAGATACGCAGTATTTT. The rearrangement links TRBV29-1 to TRBJ2-3, with D perhaps TRBD2 (5 bases). Germline V CDR1 and CDR2: SQVTM, ANQGSEA. This CDR3 has 13 residues. Trimming removed 5 bases at V and 4 bases at J, with 13 bases between.

The table lists this clonotype with many counts. The CDR3 here is CASSPQGTVSGELFF. CDR3 nucleotide sequence: TGTGCCAGCAGCCCACAGGGTACGGTTTCCGGGGAGCTGTTTTTT. The V gene is TRBV28, the J gene TRBJ2-2, with D tentatively TRBD1 (6 bases). The CDR3 is made up of 15 amino acids. The germline V and J ends were trimmed by 6 bases and 6 bases, with 17 bases remaining between them. Germline V gene sequence: CDR1 MDHEN, CDR2 SYDVKM.

Worth noting for this clonotype: This may stem from a read error, because a much larger clone lies one nucleotide away. This chain uses TRBV27 with TRBJ2-7; 14 nucleotides match TRBD2. Germline V gene data show CDR1 as MNHEY and CDR2 as SMNVEV (reference sequence). The CDR3 has 17 amino acids. CDR3 in DNA: TGTGCCGGCAGTTTGAGACTAGCGGGAGGGAGGTCCTACGAGCAGTACTTC. Its translation: CAGSLRLAGGRSYEQYF.

This clonotype was counted at least ten times. This chain joins TRBV28 and TRBJ1-5; 9 bases line up with TRBD1. The CDR3 consists of 15 residues. Germline loops: CDR1 MDHEN, CDR2 SYDVKM. With V trimmed by 7 bases and J by 7 bases, 11 bases remained unmatched. As DNA, the CDR3 is TGTGCCAGCATGGTTGGGACAGGGATTCCCCAGCCCCAGCATTTT. This gives the protein CASMVGTGIPQPQHF.

This clonotype was seen more than once but under ten times. The rearrangement links TRBV6-5 to TRBJ2-1; D ambiguous. The CDR3 spans 14 residues. Trimming pared 5 bases from V and 7 bases from J, leaving 15 bases between. Germline assignment: CDR1 MNHEY and CDR2 SVGAGI. In nucleotides, the CDR3 is TGTGCCAGCAGTCGGACGGCCGCCCTAAATGAGCAGTTCTTC. This sequence encodes CASSRTAALNEQFF.

This clonotype came up many times. This chain uses TRBV11-2 with TRBJ2-1; 9 nucleotides align to TRBD2. Trimming took 5 bases from V and 3 from J; bases not matched to a gene: 2. Germline lookup yields CDR1 SGHAT and CDR2 FQNNGV. This CDR3 contains 14 residues. CDR3 nucleotides: TGTGCCAGCAGCAGTAGCGGGAGCTACAATGAGCAGTTCTTC. It encodes CASSSSGSYNEQFF.

This clonotype came up many times. The J gene is TRBJ2-7, the V gene TRBV10-2; tentative D call: TRBD1 (5 bases). The CDR3 is 13 amino acids. The V end lost 6 bases, the J end lost 4 bases, and 13 bases lay between the germline ends. The germline V gene has CDR1 WSHSY and CDR2 SAAADI. The CDR3 DNA reads TGCGCCAGCAGGACAAACAGGAATTACGAGCAGTACTTC. This codes for CASRTNRNYEQYF.

This clonotype has at least ten counts. The V call is TRBV20-1, the J call TRBJ1-6, with D possibly matching TRBD1 (5 bases). Germline CDR1 reads DFQATT; CDR2 reads SNEGSKA (reference sequence). V gave up 2 bases and J gave up 9 bases, with 14 bases separating them. CDR3 size: 14 residues. The CDR3, as DNA: TGCAGTGCTAGAATTTGGGGGAGGGGTTCACCCCTCCACTTT. As protein: CSARIWGRGSPLHF.

The chain recombines TRBV5-1 with TRBJ1-1; no clear D. Germline lookup yields CDR1 SGHRS and CDR2 YFSETQ. Trimming left V 1 base short and J 4 bases short, with 11 bases between. The CDR3 has 14 amino acids. Here the CDR3 reads CASSLTSMGTEAFF. CDR3 nucleotide sequence: TGCGCCAGCAGCTTGACCTCCATGGGCACTGAAGCTTTCTTT.

A word on this clonotype: A read error may be the cause here, since a much bigger clone is one base away. The V and J genes are TRBV6-1 and TRBJ1-6; no firm D call. This CDR3 region has 13 residues. Germline V lookup: CDR1 MNHNS, CDR2 SASEGT. The CDR3 region has the DNA TGTGCCAGCAGTGGACAAACTCGGTCACCCCTCTACTTT. Translating it yields CASSGQTRSPLYF.

This clonotype was seen at least ten times. The CDR3: CASQPSSGTNIQYF. The CDR3 bases are TGTGCCTCCCAGCCCTCTAGCGGGACAAACATTCAGTACTTC. The chain links TRBV6-5 to TRBJ2-4; 9 bases align to TRBD2. V was pared by 11 bases and J by 6 bases, with 11 bases of the junction left unmatched. The CDR3 runs to 14 residues. The germline V gene encodes CDR1 MNHEY and CDR2 SVGAGI.

This clonotype was counted many times. V usage is TRBV12-3 or TRBV12-4 and J usage is TRBJ2-3; TRBD2 might be the D (6 bases). V was shortened by 7 bases and J by 2 bases, with 10 bases between the two germline ends. This CDR3 region has 13 residues. The CDR3 protein is CASKTSSTDTQYF. CDR3 bases: TGTGCCAGCAAAACTAGCTCCACAGATACGCAGTATTTT.

This clonotype was counted at least ten times. The chain couples TRBV4-3 to TRBJ1-2; TRBD1 is a possible D gene (6 bases). Germline V gene data show CDR1 as LGHNA and CDR2 as YSLEER. CDR3 length: 15 amino acids. The V and J ends lost 0 bases and 8 bases respectively, with 16 bases between them. The DNA of the CDR3 is TGCGCCAGCAGCCAAGAGAGGACAGCCGAGGTGGGCTACACCTTC. Amino acid sequence: CASSQERTAEVGYTF.

The table lists this clonotype with a few counts. The chain couples TRBV2 to TRBJ2-1; D gene uncertain. CDR3 length: 12 residues. CDR1 is SNHLY, CDR2 FYNNEI, per germline. Trimming removed 3 bases from V and 8 bases from J, with 8 bases in between. CDR3 sequence (DNA): TGTGCCAGCAGTGAGGGTACCGATGAGCAGTTCTTC. It is translated as CASSEGTDEQFF.

The J gene is TRBJ2-5, the V gene TRBV7-9; possible D gene TRBD1, 5 bases. The CDR3 length is 12 residues. CDR1 SEHNR and CDR2 FQNEAQ come from the germline V gene (reference sequence). V lost 6 bases and J 5 bases, leaving 10 bases between the germline ends. The CDR3 loop is CASSSTAETQYF. CDR3 nucleotide sequence: TGTGCCAGCAGTTCGACAGCGGAGACCCAGTACTTC. The full variable domain, with the rest looked up from reference TRBV7-9 and TRBJ2-5, is DTGVSQNPRHKITKRGQNVTFRCDPISEHNRLYWYRQTLGQGPEFLTYFQNEAQLEKSRLLSDRFSAERPKGSFSTLEIQRTEQGDSAMYLCASSSTAETQYFGPGTRLLVL.

This clonotype was seen repeatedly, ten times or more. The chain employs TRBV7-3 and TRBJ2-1; D perhaps matches TRBD2 (6 bases). CDR3 length: 17 residues. Trimming took 0 bases from V and 2 from J, leaving 14 bases between them. The germline gives CDR1 SGHTA, CDR2 FQGTGA. CDR3 nucleotides: TGTGCCAGCAGCTTAACGCACCCGGGACTGACCTACAATGAGCAGTTCTTC. This codes for CASSLTHPGLTYNEQFF.

This clonotype was counted many times. This sequence joins TRBV10-3 and TRBJ1-1, with 7 bases matching TRBD1. Germline lookup yields CDR1 ENHRY and CDR2 SYGVKD. CDR3 length: 12 residues. The ends lost 2 bases at V and 9 bases at J; junction bases unmatched: 3. The CDR3 region has the DNA TGTGCCATCAGTGAGCAGACAGGGAAAGCTTTCTTT. Translated: CAISEQTGKAFF.

In this sample, this clonotype turned up many times. The chain combines TRBV30 with TRBJ1-4; D is ambiguous. This CDR3 is 15 amino acids long. Deletions cut 5 bases from V and 4 bases from J, with 17 bases between. Germline CDR1 is GTSNPN and CDR2 is SVGIG (reference sequence). In nucleotides, the CDR3 is TGTGCCTGGCTCACCCCCGGAGGACTTAATGAAAAACTGTTTTTT. It specifies CAWLTPGGLNEKLFF.

This clonotype occurred a few times. The CDR3 DNA follows: TGCAGTGCTCTAACTCAGAGCTCCTACAATGAGCAGTTCTTC. This gives the protein CSALTQSSYNEQFF. The genes are TRBV20-1 and TRBJ2-1; D uncertain. In germline, CDR1 is DFQATT, CDR2 SNEGSKA (reference sequence). The CDR3 is 14 residues long. V was trimmed by 5 bases and J by 0 bases, leaving 11 bases between them.

This clonotype was picked up a small number of times. The genes are TRBV6-2 or TRBV6-3 and TRBJ1-2, with D unclear. Trimming removed 6 bases at V and 6 bases at J, with 14 bases between. Germline values: CDR1 MNHEY, CDR2 SVGEGT. The CDR3 length is 13 residues. The CDR3: CASRGRTSDGYTF. The CDR3 coding sequence is TGTGCCAGCAGAGGCCGGACCAGTGATGGCTACACCTTC.

This clonotype was observed at least ten times. The V gene is TRBV10-2, the J gene TRBJ1-2; 9 bases align to TRBD1. V lost 2 bases and J lost 3; bases outside the gene matches: 7. Germline V lookup: CDR1 WSHSY, CDR2 SAAADI. The CDR3 contains 16 residues. In DNA, the CDR3 is TGCGCCAGCAGTGAGGACAGGGGGTTGGATGACTATGGCTACACCTTC. It yields the protein CASSEDRGLDDYGYTF.

This chain joins TRBV12-3 or TRBV12-4 and TRBJ2-1; tentatively, D is TRBD2 (6 bases). V was trimmed by 7 bases and J by 2 bases, leaving 12 bases between them. CDR3 length: 14 amino acids. The CDR3 sequence is CASTGTRTYNEQFF. CDR3 coding DNA: TGTGCCAGCACTGGGACTCGCACCTACAATGAGCAGTTCTTC.

The V gene is TRBV10-3, the J gene TRBJ2-3, with 8 bases lining up with TRBD1. The CDR3 loop spans 14 amino acids. J gave up 3 bases and V 6 bases, and 5 bases lay outside the gene matches. CDR1 is ENHRY, CDR2 SYGVKD, per germline. The CDR3 DNA follows: TGTGCCATCAGGACAGGGGCGGAGACAGATACGCAGTATTTT. It specifies CAIRTGAETDTQYF.

This clonotype has ten or more counts. The CDR3 loop reads CASSQGRASGDYEQYF. CDR3 DNA: TGCGCCAGCAGCCAAGGTAGGGCTAGCGGGGACTACGAGCAGTACTTC. V and J are TRBV4-1 and TRBJ2-7; 9 nucleotides agree with TRBD2. The CDR3 extends over 16 amino acids. Unmatched junction bases numbered 7, after V lost 1 base and J lost 3 bases. The V gene's germline CDR1 is MGHRA and CDR2 YSYEKL.

This clonotype was counted at least ten times. V gene TRBV7-9 combines with J gene TRBJ2-5; no definite D call. The V and J ends lost 7 bases and 2 bases respectively, with 8 bases between them. From germline, CDR1 is SEHNR and CDR2 FQNEAQ (reference sequence). The CDR3 runs to 12 residues. The CDR3 nucleotides read TGTGCCAGCATGGGTGTACAAGAGACCCAGTACTTC. This codes for CASMGVQETQYF. The entire variable domain, with the rest obtained from reference TRBV7-9 and TRBJ2-5, is as follows: DTGVSQNPRHKITKRGQNVTFRCDPISEHNRLYWYRQTLGQGPEFLTYFQNEAQLEKSRLLSDRFSAERPKGSFSTLEIQRTEQGDSAMYLCASMGVQETQYFGPGTRLLVL.

V is TRBV24-1 and J is TRBJ2-1, with 7 bases identical to TRBD1. The junction had 12 bases not matched to a gene; V was cut back by 5 bases and J by 12 bases. Germline CDR1 reads KGHDR; CDR2 reads SFDVKD. This CDR3 has 14 residues. The CDR3 loop reads CATSVSGQVLVQFF. DNA for the CDR3: TGTGCCACCAGTGTTTCCGGACAGGTGTTAGTGCAGTTCTTC.